The 10 T cell receptor beta chains below were found in one sample sequenced in a study of blood T cell repertoires in COVID-19. Sequenced by immunoSEQ multiplex PCR; TCRdb stores in-frame clones only, minus some. This sample has almost 300,000 clones, with about 87% found just once. The sequencing sample was made of peripheral blood. Receptors were obtained from a man aged 70 or older with acute or convalescent COVID-19.

The V and J genes are TRBV6-5 and TRBJ2-7; D ambiguous. The V and J ends lost 7 bases and 3 bases respectively, with 13 bases between them. Germline CDR1 MNHEY, CDR2 SVGAGI. CDR3 length: 13 residues. CDR3 sequence (DNA): TGTGCCAGCAAAACCGCCGGTTACTACGAGCAGTACTTC. It encodes CASKTAGYYEQYF.

This clone appeared once. The chain carries TRBV4-2 and TRBJ2-1, with D possibly TRBD1 on 6 matching bases. This CDR3 is built from 15 residues. Germline values: CDR1 LGHNA, CDR2 YNFKEQ. V gave up 0 bases and J gave up 6 bases, with 12 bases separating them. The CDR3 DNA reads as TGTGCCAGCAGCCAAGATTTTAGGACAGCCAATGAGCAGTTCTTC. Protein sequence: CASSQDFRTANEQFF.

V gene TRBV10-3 combines with J gene TRBJ2-3; D is unclear. This CDR3 contains 14 residues. Germline CDR1 ENHRY, CDR2 SYGVKD. V was shortened by 0 bases and J by 1 base, with 5 bases between the two germline ends. CDR3 coding DNA: TGTGCCATCAGTGAGTCCACAGGCACAGATACGCAGTATTTT. As protein: CAISESTGTDTQYF.

The V and J genes are TRBV7-2 and TRBJ2-7; TRBD2 matches at 16 bases. This CDR3 has 19 residues. Germline V gene data show CDR1 as SGHTA and CDR2 as FQGNSA. The V segment lost 5 bases and the J segment 6 bases; nucleotides outside the gene matches: 16. CDR3 sequence (DNA): TGTGCCAGCAGCCGTGGGACACAGGGACTAGCGGGAGGGCCTCGCGAGCAGTACTTC. Residues: CASSRGTQGLAGGPREQYF.

This clone was detected a few times. The J gene is TRBJ2-7, the V gene TRBV7-2; a weak D match, TRBD2 (6 bases). The CDR3 length is 16 residues. Germline V gives CDR1 SGHTA, CDR2 FQGNSA. The V end lost 5 bases, the J end lost 0 bases, and 17 bases lay between the germline ends. CDR3 DNA: TGTGCCAGCAGCCCTTGGGTTAGCGGCAGCTCCTACGAGCAGTACTTC. Amino acids: CASSPWVSGSSYEQYF. The entire variable domain, with the rest obtained from reference TRBV7-2 and TRBJ2-7, is as follows: GAGVSQSPSNKVTEKGKDVELRCDPISGHTALYWYRQSLGQGLEFLIYFQGNSAPDKSGLPSDRFSAERTGGSVSTLTIQRTQQEDSAVYLCASSPWVSGSSYEQYFGPGTRLTVT.

This chain links TRBV5-1 with TRBJ2-3; 13 bases match TRBD2. The J segment lost 5 bases and the V segment lost 0 bases, leaving 3 bases of the junction unmatched. Per germline, CDR1 SGHRS and CDR2 YFSETQ. This CDR3 contains 16 residues. The CDR3 DNA sequence: TGCGCCAGCAGCTTGGTAACTAGCGGGAGGGGAGATACGCAGTATTTT. As protein: CASSLVTSGRGDTQYF.

The chain has TRBV19 and TRBJ2-3; maybe TRBD1 (5 bases). The CDR3 has 15 amino acids. The germline V and J ends were trimmed by 3 bases and 3 bases, with 13 bases remaining between them. Germline CDR1 reads LNHDA; CDR2 reads SQIVND (reference sequence). The CDR3 DNA sequence: TGTGCCAGTAGTATGGGGCAGGCTTGGACAGATACGCAGTATTTT. Amino acid sequence: CASSMGQAWTDTQYF.

The gene calls are TRBV4-3 and TRBJ2-2; 7 bases are shared with TRBD1. Losses at the gene ends were 4 bases for V and 6 bases for J; bases not matched to a gene: 5. This CDR3 contains 14 residues. Germline values: CDR1 LGHNA, CDR2 YSLEER. CDR3 DNA: TGCGCCAGCAGCCGAGACAGGGCCCCCGGGGAGCTGTTTTTT. It specifies CASSRDRAPGELFF.

This chain uses TRBV5-1 with TRBJ1-4; TRBD1 matches at 7 bases. The CDR3 loop spans 15 amino acids. Per the germline V gene, CDR1 is SGHRS and CDR2 is YFSETQ. V was clipped by 4 bases and J by 7 bases; unmatched bases: 10. The CDR3 here is CASSPLEGAREKLFF. CDR3 DNA sequence: TGCGCCAGCAGCCCGTTAGAGGGGGCTCGTGAAAAACTGTTTTTT. The full variable domain, rest sourced from reference TRBV5-1 and TRBJ1-4, is KAGVTQTPRYLIKTRGQQVTLSCSPISGHRSVSWYQQTPGQGLQFLFEYFSETQRNKGNFPGRFSGRQFSNSRSEMNVSTLELGDSALYLCASSPLEGAREKLFFGSGTQLSVL.

The gene calls are TRBV3-1 (or the pseudogene TRBV3-2) and TRBJ1-1; no clear D gene. Trimming shortened V by 4 bases and J by 4 bases, and 16 bases separated the two germline ends. There are 15 residues in the CDR3. CDR1 and CDR2 (germline): LGHDT, YNNKEL (reference sequence). Here the CDR3 reads CASSPEWVEGTEAFF. The CDR3 DNA reads TGTGCCAGCAGCCCCGAATGGGTCGAGGGCACTGAAGCTTTCTTT.